A single sample is the source of the 29 T cell receptor beta chains below, sequenced in a study of blood T cell repertoires in COVID-19. The assay was immunoSEQ multiplex PCR, and TCRdb's table has in-frame clones only and misses some. The sample has about 97,000 clones, about 78% seen once; the top ten hold 7.5% to 10%. Material: peripheral blood. Every receptor here comes from a man in his fifties or sixties with active or convalescent COVID-19.

The chain couples TRBV18 to TRBJ1-5; D is unclear. V shed 0 bases and J shed 9 bases, with 15 bases lying between them. Germline lookup yields CDR1 KGHSH and CDR2 LQKENI. The CDR3 is 15 residues long. The DNA of the CDR3 is TGTGCCAGCTCACCACCTGGCGGGCAAAATGGGCCCCAGCATTTT. Protein sequence: CASSPPGGQNGPQHF.

V is TRBV7-9 and J is TRBJ2-1; 7 bases agree with TRBD2. This CDR3 has 16 residues. Germline CDR1 is SEHNR and CDR2 is FQNEAQ (reference sequence). Germline trimming cut 5 bases from V and 10 bases from J; bases unmatched to any gene: 17. The CDR3: CASSPPGLAVPREQFF. The CDR3 nucleotides read TGTGCCAGCAGCCCCCCGGGGCTAGCGGTACCTCGAGAGCAGTTCTTC.

The chain couples TRBV5-1 to TRBJ2-3, with 7 bases that match TRBD2. The CDR3 spans 16 residues. CDR1 is SGHRS, CDR2 YFSETQ, per germline. The trim removed 0 bases at V and 2 bases at J, leaving 6 bases unmatched. This CDR3 is CASSLGAGAVTDTQYF. DNA of the CDR3: TGCGCCAGCAGCTTGGGGGCGGGAGCTGTCACAGATACGCAGTATTTT.

The chain recombines TRBV16 with TRBJ1-1; D gene uncertain. The CDR3 contains 13 residues. Germline V CDR1 and CDR2: KGHSY, FQNENV. The V end was cut by 2 bases, the J end by 0 bases, with 4 bases between. The CDR3 sequence is CASSQEMNTEAFF. As DNA, the CDR3 is TGTGCCAGCAGCCAAGAGATGAACACTGAAGCTTTCTTT.

A few counts support this clone. The rearrangement links TRBV2 to TRBJ2-2, with D possibly matching TRBD1 (5 bases). CDR1 is SNHLY and CDR2 is FYNNEI in the germline V gene. Deletions cut 8 bases from V and 5 bases from J, with 12 bases between. The length of the CDR3 is 13 residues. In DNA, the CDR3 is TGTGCCAGCTTGGGGCTTAGGACCGGGGAGCTGTTTTTT. As protein: CASLGLRTGELFF. The full variable domain, its missing parts supplied by reference TRBV2 and TRBJ2-2, is EPEVTQTPSHQVTQMGQEVILRCVPISNHLYFYWYRQILGQKVEFLVSFYNNEISEKSEIFDDQFSVERPDGSNFTLKIRSTKLEDSAMYFCASLGLRTGELFFGEGSRLTVL.

The chain employs TRBV4-2 and TRBJ2-6; 7 bases agree with TRBD1. This CDR3 has 16 amino acids. The V segment lost 4 bases and the J segment 0 bases; nucleotides outside the gene matches: 3. Germline CDR1 is LGHNA and CDR2 is YNFKEQ. The CDR3 DNA follows: TGTGCCAGCAGCCCCCGGGACAGCTCTGGGGCCAACGTCCTGACTTTC. Translation: CASSPRDSSGANVLTF.

V usage is TRBV5-6 and J usage is TRBJ1-2, with D possibly being TRBD1 (6 bases). Trimming pared 4 bases from V and 2 bases from J, leaving 9 bases between. The CDR3 is 13 residues long. Per germline, CDR1 SGHDT and CDR2 YYEEEE. The CDR3 loop reads CASSRDRNYGYTF. The CDR3 DNA reads TGTGCCAGCAGCCGAGACAGGAACTATGGCTACACCTTC.

The chain employs TRBV4-1 and TRBJ2-3, with D possibly matching TRBD2 (7 bases). Trimming pared 2 bases from V and 1 base from J, leaving 13 bases between. Germline loops: CDR1 MGHRA, CDR2 YSYEKL. The CDR3 is 16 residues long. The CDR3 reads CASSQRAGAGTDTQYF. The CDR3, as DNA: TGCGCCAGCAGCCAACGGGCGGGGGCGGGCACAGATACGCAGTATTTT.

V gene TRBV10-1 combines with J gene TRBJ2-1; tentative D call: TRBD2 (6 bases). The V end was cut by 1 base, the J end by 10 bases, with 8 bases between. The CDR3 runs 12 residues. Germline lookup yields CDR1 WNHNN and CDR2 SYGVQD (reference sequence). CDR3 residues: CASSELGREQFF. In nucleotides, the CDR3 is TGCGCCAGCAGTGAGTTGGGGAGGGAGCAGTTCTTC.

CDR3 bases: TGTGCCAGCAGTTACAGTGCTGGGGCCAACGTCCTGACTTTC. As protein: CASSYSAGANVLTF. J is TRBJ2-6 and V is TRBV27; no firm D call. The CDR3 has 14 amino acids. Per the germline V gene, CDR1 is MNHEY and CDR2 is SMNVEV (reference sequence). The V end lost 4 bases, the J end lost 2 bases, and 6 bases lay between the germline ends.

V gene TRBV6-4 combines with J gene TRBJ2-1; 10 nucleotides line up with TRBD2. Unmatched junction bases numbered 4, after V lost 5 bases and J lost 3 bases. The length of the CDR3 is 15 residues. Germline values: CDR1 MRHNA, CDR2 SNTAGT. CDR3 region: CASSPLAGDYNEQFF. The CDR3 region has the DNA TGTGCCAGCAGTCCGCTAGCGGGAGACTACAATGAGCAGTTCTTC.

The rearrangement links TRBV24-1 to TRBJ2-5; maybe TRBD2 (6 bases). Germline values: CDR1 KGHDR, CDR2 SFDVKD. The CDR3 runs to 14 residues. V gave up 1 base and J gave up 5 bases, with 10 bases separating them. DNA of the CDR3: TGTGCCACCAGTGATTTAAGGGGAGGCGAGACCCAGTACTTC. It codes for CATSDLRGGETQYF.

V gene TRBV12-5 combines with J gene TRBJ2-1; TRBD1 matches at 9 bases. With V trimmed by 1 base and J by 4 bases, 2 bases remained unmatched. CDR1 LGHNT and CDR2 FRNRAP come from the germline V gene. The CDR3 sequence is 15 residues long. CDR3 residues: CASGLGQGGYNEQFF. The CDR3 nucleotides read TGTGCTAGTGGTTTGGGACAGGGGGGTTACAATGAGCAGTTCTTC.

The V call is TRBV28, the J call TRBJ1-1; D gene unclear. The CDR3 runs to 13 residues. Germline CDR1 MDHEN, CDR2 SYDVKM. The V and J ends lost 1 base and 0 bases respectively, with 3 bases between them. CDR3: CASSLLMNTEAFF. DNA of the CDR3: TGTGCCAGCAGTTTATTAATGAACACTGAAGCTTTCTTT.

The J gene is TRBJ2-2, the V gene TRBV19, with D possibly being TRBD2 (5 bases). This CDR3 is built from 13 residues. Looked up from germline, CDR1 is LNHDA and CDR2 is SQIVND (reference sequence). V was trimmed by 2 bases and J by 5 bases, leaving 6 bases between them. The CDR3 loop reads CASSIRGTGELFF. The CDR3 coding sequence is TGTGCCAGTAGTATACGGGGAACCGGGGAGCTGTTTTTT.

V usage is TRBV5-1 and J usage is TRBJ1-2, with TRBD1 matching over 10 bases. V lost 3 bases, J lost 6 bases, and 5 bases stayed unmatched. This CDR3 region has 14 residues. Germline lookup yields CDR1 SGHRS and CDR2 YFSETQ. DNA for the CDR3: TGCGCCAGCAGCTCCGGGACAGGGGCGGATGGCTACACCTTC. Its translation is CASSSGTGADGYTF.

This clone has just one count. The rearrangement joins TRBV18 to TRBJ2-5, with a tentative D call TRBD2 (5 bases). The CDR3 spans 14 residues. V was cut by 1 base and J by 4 bases, with 10 bases left in between. CDR1 is KGHSH and CDR2 is LQKENI in the germline V gene. The CDR3 protein is CASSPRNEGETQYF. The CDR3 DNA reads as TGTGCCAGCTCACCACGTAATGAGGGAGAGACCCAGTACTTC.

The chain couples TRBV4-1 to TRBJ1-5; TRBD1 matches 7 bases. Trimming cost V 2 bases and J 3 bases; bases outside gene matches: 7. This CDR3 region has 16 residues. Germline V gives CDR1 MGHRA, CDR2 YSYEKL. The CDR3 DNA follows: TGCGCCAGCAGCCAATCGGGACAGCTGAACAATCAGCCCCAGCATTTT. Amino acid sequence: CASSQSGQLNNQPQHF.

V is TRBV23-1 and J is TRBJ2-2; 8 bases are a match to TRBD1. TRBV23-1 is noted as an ORF with a role that remains uncertain. This CDR3 spans 17 amino acids. V dropped 2 bases and J dropped 0; count of bases not matched to a gene: 5. CDR3 nucleotides: TGCGCCAGCAGTCAAAACTGGACAGGGACGAACACCGGGGAGCTGTTTTTT. Its protein product is CASSQNWTGTNTGELFF.

The chain carries TRBV30 and TRBJ1-4; D perhaps matches TRBD1 (5 bases). The V gene's germline CDR1 is GTSNPN and CDR2 SVGIG (reference sequence). This CDR3 comprises 14 residues. Trimming took off 2 bases at V and 7 bases at J, with 14 bases between the two ends. The CDR3 DNA is TGTGCCTGGAGTACCCCTGGGGCGTCTGAAAAACTGTTTTTT. As protein: CAWSTPGASEKLFF.

This chain uses TRBV18 with TRBJ2-3; 9 bases are shared with TRBD1. CDR3 length: 19 amino acids. Trimming at V came to 1 base and at J to 4 bases, leaving 15 bases not matched to a gene. The germline CDR1 and CDR2 sequences are KGHSH and LQKENI. The CDR3 sequence: CASSPLGVAWDRDSDTQYF. The CDR3 DNA follows: TGTGCCAGCTCACCACTTGGAGTAGCGTGGGACAGGGATTCAGATACGCAGTATTTT.

This clone occurred a few times. This chain links TRBV19 with TRBJ1-5; the match to TRBD1 covers 11 bases. The length of the CDR3 is 15 residues. V was pared by 5 bases and J by 1 base, with 1 base of the junction left unmatched. CDR1 and CDR2 from the germline V gene are LNHDA and SQIVND (reference sequence). Here the CDR3 DNA reads TGTGCCAGTAGTTGGACAGGGGGCAGCAATCAGCCCCAGCATTTT. As protein: CASSWTGGSNQPQHF.

This clone was observed a few times. The rearrangement joins TRBV7-6 to TRBJ1-1; TRBD1 matches 8 bases. With V trimmed by 1 base and J by 0 bases, 4 bases remained unmatched. Germline V gene lookup returns CDR1 SGHVS and CDR2 FNYEAQ. CDR3 size: 16 residues. DNA for the CDR3: TGTGCCAGCAGCTTAGGGACAGGGCAAATGAACACTGAAGCTTTCTTT. The encoded protein is CASSLGTGQMNTEAFF.

The chain has TRBV5-4 and TRBJ1-1; D is ambiguous. CDR3 size: 14 residues. The V end was cut by 2 bases, the J end by 1 base, with 9 bases between. CDR1 SGHNT and CDR2 YYREEE come from the germline V gene (reference sequence). The CDR3 protein is CASSLTGRNTEAFF. As DNA, the CDR3 is TGTGCCAGCAGCTTAACCGGGAGGAACACTGAAGCTTTCTTT.

CDR3 nucleotides: TGTGCCACCAGTGATTCCCTTAATTCACCCCTCCACTTT. Translated: CATSDSLNSPLHF. The gene calls are TRBV24-1 and TRBJ1-6; D gene ambiguous. Germline CDR1 KGHDR, CDR2 SFDVKD. CDR3 length: 13 amino acids. V lost 2 bases, J lost 6 bases, and 4 bases lay in between.

A few counts support this clone. This chain uses TRBV7-9 with TRBJ2-4, with D tentatively TRBD1 (6 bases). CDR1 and CDR2 (germline): SEHNR, FQNEAQ (reference sequence). The CDR3 loop spans 14 amino acids. V was cut by 2 bases and J by 6 bases, with 11 bases left in between. CDR3 coding DNA: TGTGCCAGCAGCTTACAAGGCAGGGGAAACATTCAGTACTTC. Translation gives CASSLQGRGNIQYF.

This clone was detected ten times or more. The chain links TRBV5-1 to TRBJ1-2, with 10 bases identical to TRBD1. V was clipped by 4 bases and J by 7 bases; unmatched bases: 10. The V gene's germline CDR1 is SGHRS and CDR2 YFSETQ. The CDR3 has 15 residues. CDR3 residues: CASSLGQGKLVGYTF. In nucleotides, the CDR3 is TGCGCCAGCAGCCTGGGACAGGGGAAATTGGTTGGCTACACCTTC.

In regard to this clone: The junction and the germline gene differ at one end; a read error may be behind it. J is TRBJ2-2 and V is TRBV4-1; 7 bases are a match to TRBD2. Germline lookup yields CDR1 MGHRA and CDR2 YSYEKL. This CDR3 has 14 residues. The CDR3, as DNA: TGCGTCAGCCGGCTAGCGGCCAACACCGGGGAGCTGTTTTTT. Amino acids: CVSRLAANTGELFF.

This clone came up a few times. The chain employs TRBV6-6 and TRBJ1-4; D not certain. Germline-derived CDR1 and CDR2 are MNHNY and SVGAGI (reference sequence). This CDR3 is 15 amino acids long. With 6 bases removed from V and 8 bases from J, the gap between germline ends came to 19 bases. CDR3 residues: CASRSGRRSEEKLFF. CDR3 bases: TGTGCCAGCAGGTCGGGTCGGCGGTCCGAGGAAAAACTGTTTTTT.